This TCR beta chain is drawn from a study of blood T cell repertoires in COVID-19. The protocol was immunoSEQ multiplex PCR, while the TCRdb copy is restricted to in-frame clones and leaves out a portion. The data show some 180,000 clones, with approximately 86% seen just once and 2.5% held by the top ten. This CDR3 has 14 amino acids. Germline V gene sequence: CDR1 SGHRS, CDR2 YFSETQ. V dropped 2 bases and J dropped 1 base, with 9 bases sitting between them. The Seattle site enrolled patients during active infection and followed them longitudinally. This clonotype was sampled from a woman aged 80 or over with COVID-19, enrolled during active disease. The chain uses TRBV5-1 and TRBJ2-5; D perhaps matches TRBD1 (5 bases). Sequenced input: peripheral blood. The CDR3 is CASSFRQPQETQYF. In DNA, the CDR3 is TGCGCCAGCAGCTTCCGACAGCCCCAAGAGACCCAGTACTTC. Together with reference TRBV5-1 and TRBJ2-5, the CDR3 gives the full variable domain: KAGVTQTPRYLIKTRGQQVTLSCSPISGHRSVSWYQQTPGQGLQFLFEYFSETQRNKGNFPGRFSGRQFSNSRSEMNVSTLELGDSALYLCASSFRQPQETQYFGPGTRLLVL.